This TCR beta chain was recorded in a study of blood T cell repertoires in COVID-19. On the study more broadly: Donors in the United States, Italy and Spain gave samples during acute or convalescent COVID-19. T cells, B-cell-depleted T cells, or PBMCs supplied cDNA or gDNA.

Per the study methods: Amplification of reference gene primers provided the estimated nucleated cell counts. Libraries were prepared by immunoSEQ multiplex PCR; TCRdb keeps only in-frame clonotypes and omits some of them. V, J and clone size reflect that table, while D and trimming were determined from the DNA. Here the sample spans roughly 230,000 clones, 65% to 85% being singletons. The germline V gene encodes CDR1 SNHLY and CDR2 FYNNEI. CDR3 length equals 13 residues. With 6 bases removed from V and 7 bases from J, the gap between germline ends came to 12 bases. The V call is TRBV2, the J call TRBJ1-4; a weak D match, TRBD1 (6 bases). The sequenced sample consisted of peripheral blood. This sequence was found in a man between 35 and 55 years old with active or convalescent COVID-19. The CDR3 here is CASRDGQTEKLFF. As DNA, the CDR3 is TGTGCCAGCAGGGACGGACAGACTGAAAAACTGTTTTTT.